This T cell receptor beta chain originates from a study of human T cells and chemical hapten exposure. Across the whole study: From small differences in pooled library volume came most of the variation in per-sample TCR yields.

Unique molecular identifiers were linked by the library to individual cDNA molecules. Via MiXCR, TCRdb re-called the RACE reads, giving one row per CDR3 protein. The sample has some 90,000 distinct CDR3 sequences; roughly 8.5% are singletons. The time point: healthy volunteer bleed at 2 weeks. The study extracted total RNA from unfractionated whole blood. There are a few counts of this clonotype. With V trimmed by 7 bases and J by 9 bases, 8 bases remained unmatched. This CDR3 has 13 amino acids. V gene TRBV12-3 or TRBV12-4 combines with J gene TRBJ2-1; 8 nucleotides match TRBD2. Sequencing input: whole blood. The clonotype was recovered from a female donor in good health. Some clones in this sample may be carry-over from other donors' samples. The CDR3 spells CASIKSGSVEQFF. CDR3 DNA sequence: TGTGCCAGCATCAAAAGCGGGAGCGTTGAGCAGTTCTTC.